The next 27 T cell receptor beta chains were all read from a single sample in a study of beta chain features in type 1 diabetes. Reverse transcription of all isolated RNA meant that expressed TCRB transcripts were sequenced. Clones were read by immunoSEQ multiplex PCR, and TCRdb kept only the in-frame ones, dropping some. The sample has under 900,000 clones, roughly 15% seen once. The sequenced sample consisted of naive CD4+ T cells from blood. The receptors derive from a woman under 30 in good health.

This clone was detected only a few times. CDR3 region: CASRPGQARGDYGYTF. CDR3 DNA: TGTGCCAGCAGACCAGGACAGGCTAGGGGTGACTATGGCTACACCTTC. The V and J genes are TRBV7-9 and TRBJ1-2; TRBD1 matches at 7 bases. The CDR3 consists of 16 residues. J gave up 3 bases and V 6 bases, and 13 bases lay outside the gene matches. Germline V lookup: CDR1 SEHNR, CDR2 FQNEAQ (reference sequence).

This clone was counted between two and nine times. The V and J genes are TRBV28 and TRBJ2-3, with no clear D. V lost 5 bases and J 6 bases, leaving 18 bases between the germline ends. Germline V gene sequence: CDR1 MDHEN, CDR2 SYDVKM. There are 15 residues in the CDR3. CDR3 residues: CASSPTGPRLDTQYF. CDR3 DNA: TGTGCCAGCAGTCCCACCGGGCCCCGGCTCGATACGCAGTATTTT.

This clone occurred a few times. This chain connects TRBV5-6 to TRBJ1-5; 7 bases match TRBD1. Unmatched junction bases numbered 8, after V lost 0 bases and J lost 5 bases. The CDR3 has 16 residues. Germline V gene data show CDR1 as SGHDT and CDR2 as YYEEEE. The CDR3 sequence is CASSLGGTEEYQPQHF. In DNA, the CDR3 is TGTGCCAGCAGCTTGGGGGGGACAGAAGAGTATCAGCCCCAGCATTTT. The whole variable domain, filled in from reference TRBV5-6 and TRBJ1-5, reads DAGVTQSPTHLIKTRGQQVTLRCSPKSGHDTVSWYQQALGQGPQFIFQYYEEEERQRGNFPDRFSGHQFPNYSSELNVNALLLGDSALYLCASSLGGTEEYQPQHFGDGTRLSIL.

The gene calls are TRBV7-9 and TRBJ1-1; perhaps TRBD1 as D (5 bases). This CDR3 has 18 amino acids. V was trimmed by 1 base and J by 5 bases, leaving 23 bases between them. Per germline, CDR1 SEHNR and CDR2 FQNEAQ (reference sequence). This CDR3 reads CASSLGFEWGYSGTEAFF. For the CDR3, the DNA is TGTGCCAGCAGCTTAGGATTCGAGTGGGGGTACTCTGGGACTGAAGCTTTCTTT.

This clone was detected only a few times. This chain connects TRBV21-1 to TRBJ2-3. TRBV21-1 is deemed a pseudogene. The CDR3 runs to 14 residues. CDR3 in amino acids: CASSIIVAPDTQYF. CDR3 nucleotides: TGTGCCAGCAGCATTATAGTGGCCCCAGATACGCAGTATTTT.

This rearrangement joins TRBV27 to TRBJ1-4; D is uncertain. This CDR3 is 13 amino acids long. Per the germline V gene, CDR1 is MNHEY and CDR2 is SMNVEV (reference sequence). Trimming left V 2 bases short and J 4 bases short, with 5 bases between. CDR3 bases: TGTGCCAGCAGTTTACGAGATAATGAAAAACTGTTTTTT. Amino acids: CASSLRDNEKLFF.

J is TRBJ2-2 and V is TRBV7-2; a weak D match, TRBD2 (6 bases). V lost 1 base to trimming and J lost 4 bases, with 16 bases between them. Germline V gives CDR1 SGHTA, CDR2 FQGNSA. This CDR3 has 17 amino acids. The CDR3: CASSLGLEGVRTGELFF. CDR3 nucleotide sequence: TGTGCCAGCAGCTTAGGGTTGGAGGGAGTACGCACCGGGGAGCTGTTTTTT. Supplemented by reference TRBV7-2 and TRBJ2-2, the full variable domain reads GAGVSQSPSNKVTEKGKDVELRCDPISGHTALYWYRQSLGQGLEFLIYFQGNSAPDKSGLPSDRFSAERTGGSVSTLTIQRTQQEDSAVYLCASSLGLEGVRTGELFFGEGSRLTVL.

This clone was seen a handful of times. The gene calls are TRBV28 and TRBJ2-7, with 9 bases that match TRBD2. This CDR3 spans 15 amino acids. With V trimmed by 5 bases and J by 3 bases, 8 bases remained unmatched. Per the germline V gene, CDR1 is MDHEN and CDR2 is SYDVKM. The CDR3 reads CASSRLAEGYYEQYF. The DNA for the CDR3 is TGTGCCAGCAGTCGACTAGCGGAGGGTTACTACGAGCAGTACTTC.

The sample holds a few counts of this clone. The genes are TRBV5-6 and TRBJ2-1; 10 bases fit TRBD2. CDR3 length: 14 residues. The germline V gene has CDR1 SGHDT and CDR2 YYEEEE. The V gene end was trimmed by 2 bases and the J gene end by 5 bases; junction bases not matched to a gene: 1. The CDR3 here is CASSFGTSDNEQFF. The CDR3 nucleotides are TGTGCCAGCAGCTTTGGGACTAGCGACAATGAGCAGTTCTTC.

This clone was found a few times. This chain connects TRBV5-6 to TRBJ2-1; TRBD2 aligns across 14 bases. This CDR3 region has 15 residues. The V and J ends lost 6 bases and 16 bases, in that order; junction bases with no gene match: 15. Germline V gene sequence: CDR1 SGHDT, CDR2 YYEEEE. Written as DNA, the CDR3 is TGTGCCAGCACCAAACAGGGACTAGCGGGAGAGTTTGGATTCTTC. Its translation: CASTKQGLAGEFGFF. Full variable domain (missing parts from reference TRBV5-6 and TRBJ2-1): DAGVTQSPTHLIKTRGQQVTLRCSPKSGHDTVSWYQQALGQGPQFIFQYYEEEERQRGNFPDRFSGHQFPNYSSELNVNALLLGDSALYLCASTKQGLAGEFGFFGPGTRLTVL.

This clone was picked up a small number of times. The V gene is TRBV20-1, the J gene TRBJ1-2; D unclear. From germline, CDR1 is DFQATT and CDR2 SNEGSKA (reference sequence). Trimming removed 2 bases at V and 8 bases at J, with 9 bases between. The CDR3 is 11 residues long. The CDR3 DNA reads as TGCAGTGCTAGACCATCCCCGGGCTACACCTTC. This translates into CSARPSPGYTF.

The genes are TRBV7-2 and TRBJ1-5, with unresolved D. This CDR3 region has 12 residues. Germline V gene lookup returns CDR1 SGHTA and CDR2 FQGNSA. The ends were cut back, 4 bases at V and 4 bases at J, with 5 bases in the middle. The CDR3 coding sequence is TGTGCCAGCAGCTCCGGTAATCAGCCCCAGCATTTT. Protein: CASSSGNQPQHF.

CDR3 nucleotides: TGTGCCAGCAGCGTAGACGCTAGCAGAAAAAACATTCAGTACTTC. Its protein is CASSVDASRKNIQYF. The V call is TRBV9, the J call TRBJ2-4, with a tentative D call TRBD2 (5 bases). The V and J ends lost 0 bases and 4 bases respectively, with 11 bases between them. CDR3 length equals 15 residues. Germline V gene sequence: CDR1 SGDLS, CDR2 YYNGEE.

This sequence joins TRBV27 and TRBJ1-1, with no clear D. V lost 5 bases and J lost 10, with 17 bases in between. Germline values: CDR1 MNHEY, CDR2 SMNVEV (reference sequence). The CDR3 has 13 residues. This CDR3 is CASSLRRGNRAFF. The CDR3 DNA follows: TGTGCCAGCAGTCTAAGACGCGGCAACCGAGCTTTCTTT.

V is TRBV4-3 and J is TRBJ2-7; TRBD2 aligns across 8 bases. V trimming: 0 bases; J trimming: 0 bases; junction bases outside the gene matches: 7. The germline CDR1 and CDR2 sequences are LGHNA and YSLEER. The CDR3 has 17 residues. CDR3 protein: CASSQDWSAGGSYEQYF. Here the CDR3 DNA reads TGCGCCAGCAGCCAAGATTGGTCCGCGGGAGGCTCCTACGAGCAGTACTTC.

This clone was detected only a few times. The V call is TRBV7-2, the J call TRBJ2-7; weak D call: TRBD1 (5 bases). The V end was cut by 4 bases, the J end by 1 base, with 14 bases between. CDR1 SGHTA and CDR2 FQGNSA come from the germline V gene. The CDR3 is made up of 15 amino acids. CDR3 sequence: CASSYRPLQSYEQYF. DNA for the CDR3: TGTGCCAGCAGCTACAGGCCTCTCCAGTCCTACGAGCAGTACTTC. Based on the CDR3 plus reference TRBV7-2 and TRBJ2-7, the full variable domain is GAGVSQSPSNKVTEKGKDVELRCDPISGHTALYWYRQSLGQGLEFLIYFQGNSAPDKSGLPSDRFSAERTGGSVSTLTIQRTQQEDSAVYLCASSYRPLQSYEQYFGPGTRLTVT.

This clone was recorded a few times. The CDR3 loop is CASSVRTGGENGELFF. The CDR3 region has the DNA TGTGCCAGCAGCGTAAGGACAGGGGGCGAGAACGGGGAGCTGTTTTTT. The chain links TRBV9 to TRBJ2-2; 11 bases are a match to TRBD1. J gave up 7 bases and V 1 base, and 6 bases lay outside the gene matches. Germline V lookup: CDR1 SGDLS, CDR2 YYNGEE. The CDR3 totals 16 residues.

This clone was observed a handful of times. The chain links TRBV15 to TRBJ2-7; D remains ambiguous. The CDR3 loop spans 12 amino acids. Trimming took 5 bases from V and 5 from J, leaving 10 bases between them. Per the germline V gene, CDR1 is LNHNV and CDR2 is YYDKDF (reference sequence). CDR3 coding DNA: TGTGCCACCAGCGCCCCGAGCCACGAGCAGTACTTC. It codes for CATSAPSHEQYF.

This clone was seen more than once but under ten times. The chain links TRBV4-3 to TRBJ2-2, with 8 bases matching TRBD1. The CDR3 loop spans 17 amino acids. Germline V gene lookup returns CDR1 LGHNA and CDR2 YSLEER. The junction had 8 bases not matched to a gene; V was cut back by 2 bases and J by 3 bases. CDR3 protein: CASSQTRGTGYTGELFF. CDR3 sequence (DNA): TGCGCCAGCAGCCAAACTCGGGGGACAGGTTACACCGGGGAGCTGTTTTTT.

V gene TRBV11-2 combines with J gene TRBJ1-3; D is ambiguous. Germline V gene sequence: CDR1 SGHAT, CDR2 FQNNGV. This CDR3 comprises 13 residues. V gave up 0 bases and J gave up 8 bases, with 8 bases separating them. CDR3 nucleotide sequence: TGTGCCAGCAGCTTAGATCCGGGATACACCATATATTTT. It specifies CASSLDPGYTIYF.

V gene TRBV11-2 combines with J gene TRBJ2-1; D not resolved. Germline-derived CDR1 and CDR2 are SGHAT and FQNNGV. V lost 3 bases to trimming and J lost 7 bases, with 10 bases between them. The CDR3 covers 13 residues. The chain's CDR3 is CASSFRPPNEQFF. The CDR3 nucleotides read TGTGCCAGCAGCTTTAGGCCCCCTAATGAGCAGTTCTTC.

The chain couples TRBV19 to TRBJ2-7; 8 bases are a match to TRBD2. The V gene's germline CDR1 is LNHDA and CDR2 SQIVND (reference sequence). This CDR3 region has 16 residues. The trim removed 8 bases at V and 3 bases at J, leaving 15 bases unmatched. CDR3 nucleotides: TGTGCCAGTTCCTACGGGGGGGGAACAGGCATCTACGAGCAGTACTTC. It yields the protein CASSYGGGTGIYEQYF.

This clone was found a few times. DNA for the CDR3: TGTGCCAGCAGTCCCGTGACAGGGAAAGCAGAAAAACTGTTTTTT. Its protein is CASSPVTGKAEKLFF. This rearrangement joins TRBV6-5 to TRBJ1-4; 7 bases line up with TRBD1. Germline loops: CDR1 MNHEY, CDR2 SVGAGI. J gave up 8 bases and V 5 bases, and 11 bases lay outside the gene matches. The CDR3 covers 15 residues.

The chain recombines TRBV18 with TRBJ2-3; D is possibly TRBD2 (5 bases). CDR1 KGHSH and CDR2 LQKENI come from the germline V gene. This CDR3 region has 15 residues. Trimming stripped 3 bases from V and 3 bases from J, with 13 bases between. DNA for the CDR3: TGTGCCAGCTCACCTTTGGACTTAGCGACAGATACGCAGTATTTT. It is translated as CASSPLDLATDTQYF. Combining the CDR3 with reference TRBV18 and TRBJ2-3 gives the whole variable domain NAGVMQNPRHLVRRRGQEARLRCSPMKGHSHVYWYRQLPEEGLKFMVYLQKENIIDESGMPKERFSAEFPKEGPSILRIQQVVRGDSAAYFCASSPLDLATDTQYFGPGTRLTVL.

This clone was seen more than once but under ten times. V usage is TRBV10-3 and J usage is TRBJ2-2; TRBD2 aligns across 10 bases. The J segment lost 5 bases and the V segment lost 10 bases, leaving 4 bases of the junction unmatched. The CDR3 has 13 residues. The germline gives CDR1 ENHRY, CDR2 SYGVKD. CDR3 sequence: CATSGSETGELFF. CDR3 nucleotides: TGTGCCACTAGCGGGAGTGAGACCGGGGAGCTGTTTTTT.

The chain is built from TRBV9 and TRBJ2-1; D ambiguous. The germline CDR1 and CDR2 sequences are SGDLS and YYNGEE. This CDR3 has 16 residues. The V and J ends lost 0 bases and 0 bases respectively, with 10 bases between them. The CDR3 loop is CASSVGPDGSYNEQFF. The CDR3, as DNA: TGTGCCAGCAGCGTAGGTCCGGATGGCTCCTACAATGAGCAGTTCTTC.

The genes are TRBV25-1 and TRBJ2-1; D could derive from TRBD1 or TRBD2 (5 bases each). This CDR3 has 16 amino acids. V was shortened by 4 bases and J by 7 bases, with 20 bases between the two germline ends. Per the germline V gene, CDR1 is MGHDK and CDR2 is SYGVNS. The CDR3 is CASSGRGTAPRNEQFF. DNA for the CDR3: TGTGCCAGCAGTGGGAGAGGGACCGCACCTCGGAATGAGCAGTTCTTC. The entire variable domain, with the rest obtained from reference TRBV25-1 and TRBJ2-1, is as follows: EADIYQTPRYLVIGTGKKITLECSQTMGHDKMYWYQQDPGMELHLIHYSYGVNSTEKGDLSSESTVSRIRTEHFPLTLESARPSHTSQYLCASSGRGTAPRNEQFFGPGTRLTVL.